The text below deals with one T cell receptor beta chain. The clone's antigen remains unknown. No much larger clonotype is one base removed from it; base qualities were not supplied. CDR1 and CDR2 were assigned from the germline V gene as ENHRY and SYGVKD. Taken from cysteine to phenylalanine, the CDR3 has 13 residues. Here the CDR3 DNA is all that survives: 39 bases in frame from base 1. These data originate in a study of CD4 and CD8 cells across lung adenocarcinoma regions (dated by TCRdb to the late 2010s). Broadly, across the study: Intratumor heterogeneity of the T cell receptor repertoire was examined by comparing tumor centers with tumor margins.

Patients with localized lung adenocarcinoma, a subtype of non-small cell lung cancer, were used as donors. These samples came from the margins of localized lung adenocarcinomas. CD8+ T cells from tumor tissue were profiled separately from CD4+ T cells for TCR repertoire analysis. Library generation was performed with PCR. Instrument on record: HiSeq X Ten. TCRdb reran the public reads through fastp at Q25 and MiXCR, keeping productive beta chains. Rows merge per CDR3 protein into single entries with the most common DNA and genes. This sample lists more than 9,000 distinct CDR3 sequences; roughly 43% were detected once. 20% to 30% of the sample lies in the top ten.

The TCR originated in a female donor with lung adenocarcinoma. The CD4 and CD8 labels of this study may be unreliable. The sample was CD8+ T cells from the margin of a lung tumor. Interpreted using the paper, the cell subset or site label stands for: tumor margin region. Here the chain combines TRBV10-3 and TRBJ2-5; the D region possibly corresponds to TRBD2 (6 bases align). The J call may be in error: the DNA end matches TRBJ2-1 better. CDR3 sequence: CAISERASDEQFF. The DNA reads as follows: TGTGCCATCAGTGAGCGAGCTAGCGATGAGCAGTTCTTC.